This T cell receptor (beta chain) was sequenced in a study of CD8+CD57+ T cells in acquired aplastic anemia. Study as a whole: The mean DNA yield obtained from sorted CD4+ and CD8+ cells came to around 3 ug. Study observations and caveats: Significance was not reached for CD8+ Simpson's diversity between patients and controls. Patients shared twenty-nine CD8+ CDR3 sequences with controls.

The V gene end was trimmed by 3 bases and the J gene end by 3 bases; junction bases not matched to a gene: 12. The CDR3 extends over 19 amino acids. Germline V gives CDR1 KGHDR, CDR2 SFDVKD. Both TCR beta VDJ combination and CDR3 sequence profiling were carried out. Genomic DNA was the template for this profiling. Using its own MiXCR run on the reads, TCRdb lists one record per CDR3 protein. The sample yields over 100,000 distinct CDR3 sequences, 35% to 50% seen once. This clonotype was seen repeatedly, ten times or more. Its antigen remains unidentified. The sample consisted of sorted CD4+, CD8+, or CD8+CD57+ T cells (not recorded which) from PBMCs. The source is a human donor in good health, serving as a control. The chain employs TRBV24-1 and TRBJ2-1; 11 bases line up with TRBD2. The CDR3 reads CATSDPRALAGGRYNEQFF. CDR3 nucleotide sequence: TGTGCCACCAGTGATCCGCGGGCCTTAGCGGGGGGGCGCTACAATGAGCAGTTCTTC.